This T cell receptor (beta chain) comes out of a study of PD-1 blockade in mismatch repair-deficient tumors (TCRdb year 2017). At the level of the whole study: The trial enrolled roughly 83 consecutive patients with more than ten mismatch repair-deficient cancer types between 2013 and late 2016, all previously treated and progressing. Tumor-associated T cell clones in the peripheral blood of patients responding to PD-1 blockade were tracked using deep sequencing of TCR CDR3 regions.

In the germline V gene (reference sequence), CDR1 corresponds to GTSNPN and CDR2 to SVGIG. The CDR3 spans 14 residues, from the cysteine through the phenylalanine. Left in the record is the CDR3 DNA by itself, 42 bases read in frame from the first base. For every enrolled patient, mismatch repair deficiency was confirmed by either polymerase chain reaction or immunohistochemistry. TCR sequencing was carried out for three patients who responded to pembrolizumab therapy. The phase II trial prospectively tested pembrolizumab PD-1 blockade in advanced mismatch repair-deficient cancers regardless of tissue of origin. Peripheral blood T cell samples were gathered serially, both before PD-1 blockade started and at multiple time points afterward. The timing of each blood sample was reported as weeks after the first dose of pembrolizumab. Broad study findings and their caveats: After pembrolizumab, tumor-resident clones, which were often undetectable in blood before treatment, expanded rapidly and then contracted, generally ahead of radiologic responses.

For this clone: Its target antigen remains unknown. The input lacks base qualities; no much larger clone sits a single base away.

To prepare the library, the immunoSEQ multiplex PCR assay was applied. Held by TCRdb, this immuneACCESS table contains in-frame sequences only and omits some clones. Under half of the omission traces to an unresolved V gene where checked; the cause of the rest is unknown. The sample includes about 34,000 clones, with approximately 80% observed a single time. The ten biggest clones cover about 3.4% of the sample. The sequencing here drew on PBMCs, taken 6 to 7 weeks after starting pembrolizumab. The V and J genes are TRBV30 and TRBJ2-1; the central 10 bases match TRBD2. The source is an adult with mismatch repair-deficient cancer. The sequence in DNA is TGTGCAGGGGAAGCGGGAGGGTCCTACAATGAGCAGTTCTTC. Its translation reads: CAGEAGGSYNEQFF.